This T cell receptor (beta chain) originates from a study of identical twins. Points from the study as a whole: Conclusions came from cross-sectional statistical analysis, not from following the same donors. Fewer insertions marked abundant cord blood beta clonotypes; young adult naive trended weakly, memory not at all. Within beta out-of-frame sequences, the excess sharing observed between twins was weaker.

The CDR3 runs to 13 residues. Trimming shortened V by 5 bases and J by 4 bases, and 9 bases separated the two germline ends. Via MiXCR, TCRdb re-called the 5' RACE reads, giving one row per CDR3 protein. Counted here are 450,000 or so distinct CDR3 sequences, approximately 15% occurring once; the ten biggest clones make up about 0.52%. This clonotype turned up a few times. Its antigen is unidentified. These same records also appear under a second study, on yellow fever vaccine responses in identical twins.

Sequencing was performed on CD4+ T cells sorted from blood. The chain employs TRBV12-3 or TRBV12-4 and TRBJ2-1; D possibly corresponds to TRBD2 (5 bases). This clonotype was obtained from a woman between 18 and 29 years old in good health. The CDR3 DNA follows: TGTGCCAGCAGTGCAGGACTTTACAATGAGCAGTTCTTC. It is translated as CASSAGLYNEQFF.